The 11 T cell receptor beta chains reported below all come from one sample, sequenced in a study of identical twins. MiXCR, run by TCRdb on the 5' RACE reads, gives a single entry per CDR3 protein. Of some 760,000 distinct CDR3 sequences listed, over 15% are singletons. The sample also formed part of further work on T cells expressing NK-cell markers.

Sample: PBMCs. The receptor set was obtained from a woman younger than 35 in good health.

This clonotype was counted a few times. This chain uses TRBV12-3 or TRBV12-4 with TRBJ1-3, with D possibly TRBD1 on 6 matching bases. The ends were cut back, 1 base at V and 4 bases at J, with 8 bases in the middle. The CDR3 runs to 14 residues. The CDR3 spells CASSLDRVGNTIYF. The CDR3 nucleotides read TGTGCCAGCAGTTTAGACAGGGTCGGAAACACCATATATTTT.

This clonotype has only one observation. The CDR3 sequence: CASSPNVFSSGANVLTF. The CDR3 region has the DNA TGTGCCAGCTCCCCCAACGTTTTTTCCTCTGGGGCCAACGTCCTGACTTTC. This chain links TRBV18 with TRBJ2-6, with unresolved D. CDR1 and CDR2 from the germline V gene are KGHSH and LQKENI. This CDR3 is 17 amino acids long. The V end was cut by 6 bases, the J end by 0 bases, with 15 bases between.

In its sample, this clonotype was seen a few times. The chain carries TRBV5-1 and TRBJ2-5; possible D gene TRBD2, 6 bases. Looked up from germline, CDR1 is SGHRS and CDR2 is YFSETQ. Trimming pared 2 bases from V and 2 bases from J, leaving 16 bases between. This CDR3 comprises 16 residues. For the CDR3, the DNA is TGCGCCAGCAGCTTTTTTGTCCAGGGAGGTCAAGAGACCCAGTACTTC. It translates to CASSFFVQGGQETQYF.

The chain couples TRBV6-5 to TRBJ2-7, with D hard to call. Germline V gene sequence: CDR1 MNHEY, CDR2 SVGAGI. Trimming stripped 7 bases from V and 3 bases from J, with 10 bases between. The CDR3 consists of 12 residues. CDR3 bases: TGTGCCAGCAAAGGGCAATACTACGAGCAGTACTTC. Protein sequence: CASKGQYYEQYF.

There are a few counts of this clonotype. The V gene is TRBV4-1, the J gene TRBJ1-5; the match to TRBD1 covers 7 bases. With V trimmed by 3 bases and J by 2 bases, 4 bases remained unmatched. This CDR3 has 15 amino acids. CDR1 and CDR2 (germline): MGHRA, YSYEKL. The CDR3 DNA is TGCGCCAGCAGCCAGACAGGGAAGGGCAATCAGCCCCAGCATTTT. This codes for CASSQTGKGNQPQHF.

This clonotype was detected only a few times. In DNA form, the CDR3 reads TGCAGTGCTATAGCCCCTGGAGGTAGCACCGGGGAGCTGTTTTTT. Translating gives CSAIAPGGSTGELFF. The gene calls are TRBV20-1 and TRBJ2-2; a possible D gene is TRBD2 (5 bases). The CDR3 covers 15 residues. Trimming removed 4 bases from V and 4 bases from J, with 16 bases in between. Germline assignment: CDR1 DFQATT and CDR2 SNEGSKA (reference sequence).

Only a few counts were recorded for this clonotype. The CDR3 here is CASSENSGSNTGELFF. CDR3 nucleotide sequence: TGTGCCAGCAGTGAAAATAGCGGGAGTAACACCGGGGAGCTGTTTTTT. V gene TRBV6-1 combines with J gene TRBJ2-2, with TRBD2 identical over 9 bases. Germline assignment: CDR1 MNHNS and CDR2 SASEGT. The CDR3 sequence is 16 residues long. V shed 2 bases, J shed 2 bases, and the junction held 3 bases outside the gene matches.

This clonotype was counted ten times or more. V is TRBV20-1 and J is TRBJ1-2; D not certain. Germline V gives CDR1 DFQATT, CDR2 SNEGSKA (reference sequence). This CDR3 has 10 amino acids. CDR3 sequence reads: CTPNSRTRTF. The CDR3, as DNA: TGCACTCCAAATTCGAGGACCCGTACCTTC.

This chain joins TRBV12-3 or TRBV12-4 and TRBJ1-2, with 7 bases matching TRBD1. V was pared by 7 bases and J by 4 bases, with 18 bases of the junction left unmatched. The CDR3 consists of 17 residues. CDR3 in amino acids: CASTRPGRGPRGYGYTF. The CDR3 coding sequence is TGTGCCAGCACCCGCCCGGGTAGGGGGCCCAGGGGCTATGGCTACACCTTC.

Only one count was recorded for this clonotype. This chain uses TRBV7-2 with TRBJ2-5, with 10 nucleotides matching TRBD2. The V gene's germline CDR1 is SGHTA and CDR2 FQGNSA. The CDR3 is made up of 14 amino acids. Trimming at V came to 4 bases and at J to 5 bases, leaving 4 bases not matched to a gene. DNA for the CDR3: TGTGCCAGCAGCTCTAGCGGGAGTAGGGAGACCCAGTACTTC. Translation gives CASSSSGSRETQYF.

The CDR3 protein is CASSAGTGVFSYNSPLHF. For the CDR3, the DNA is TGTGCCAGCAGTGCCGGGACAGGGGTCTTCTCCTATAATTCACCCCTCCACTTT. V usage is TRBV6-1 and J usage is TRBJ1-6; 10 positions agree with TRBD1. The junction had 6 bases not matched to a gene; V was cut back by 4 bases and J by 0 bases. The CDR3 contains 18 residues. Germline values: CDR1 MNHNS, CDR2 SASEGT.